One sample yielded the 27 T cell receptor beta chains listed below, sequenced in a study of blood T cells in healthy people across ages. A second 7 to 11 cycle PCR used barcoded and J-beta primers. One entry per CDR3 protein, called by TCRdb with MiXCR from the 5' RACE reads. The sample lists some 710,000 distinct CDR3 sequences, 20% to 25% occurring once. Sample: blood. These receptors all come from an older man in good health.

The genes are TRBV7-2 and TRBJ2-4; D is undetermined. Germline V gene lookup returns CDR1 SGHTA and CDR2 FQGNSA. CDR3 length: 13 amino acids. The V and J ends lost 5 bases and 4 bases respectively, with 9 bases between them. The CDR3 spells CASSPRRKNIQYF. DNA of the CDR3: TGTGCCAGCAGCCCCCGTCGGAAAAACATTCAGTACTTC.

This clonotype was seen many times. The chain couples TRBV7-2 to TRBJ1-2, with unresolved D. Germline loops: CDR1 SGHTA, CDR2 FQGNSA. The CDR3 is made up of 13 amino acids. V dropped 3 bases and J dropped 5 bases, with 10 bases sitting between them. As DNA, the CDR3 is TGTGCCAGCAGCTTGGGGTGGGGATATGGCTACACCTTC. It encodes CASSLGWGYGYTF.

In this sample, this clonotype turned up a few times. The chain links TRBV19 to TRBJ2-1; the D gene is possibly TRBD1 (6 bases). The CDR3 sequence is 15 residues long. Germline CDR1 reads LNHDA; CDR2 reads SQIVND (reference sequence). V dropped 5 bases and J dropped 3 bases, with 14 bases sitting between them. The CDR3 DNA reads TGTGCCAGTAGTTTACCGGGACATAACTACAATGAGCAGTTCTTC. Its protein is CASSLPGHNYNEQFF.

This chain connects TRBV5-1 to TRBJ2-7; weak D call: TRBD2 (6 bases). The J call is in doubt because the DNA end fits TRBJ2-1 better. From germline, CDR1 is SGHRS and CDR2 YFSETQ. This CDR3 has 16 amino acids. The CDR3: CASSPDRGSVYNEQFF. The CDR3 nucleotides read TGCGCCAGCAGCCCGGACCGGGGGTCGGTCTACAATGAGCAGTTCTTC.

This clonotype was observed a handful of times. The rearrangement uses TRBV5-1 and TRBJ2-4; 9 bases fit TRBD2. The CDR3 covers 15 residues. Unmatched junction bases numbered 7, after V lost 0 bases and J lost 9 bases. Per the germline V gene, CDR1 is SGHRS and CDR2 is YFSETQ. In nucleotides, the CDR3 is TGCGCCAGCAGCTTGGTTAGCGGGAGTGTAAGCATTCAGTACTTC. This gives the protein CASSLVSGSVSIQYF.

The CDR3 here is CASSGQGEETQYF. The CDR3 DNA is TGCGCCAGCAGCGGTCAGGGGGAAGAGACCCAGTACTTC. The genes are TRBV5-1 and TRBJ2-1; TRBD1 aligns across 7 bases. The J call may be faulty, since TRBJ2-5 better matches the DNA end. CDR1 SGHRS and CDR2 YFSETQ come from the germline V gene. The CDR3 runs 13 residues.

This clonotype has a handful of counts. The chain links TRBV2 to TRBJ1-6, with 12 positions matching TRBD1. The CDR3 covers 15 residues. V lost 6 bases and J lost 9; bases outside the gene matches: 6. Germline CDR1 is SNHLY and CDR2 is FYNNEI. CDR3: CASRGQGASGSPLHF. CDR3 DNA: TGTGCCAGCAGGGGACAGGGGGCGTCGGGTTCACCCCTCCACTTT.

This clonotype occurred a few times. V gene TRBV7-9 combines with J gene TRBJ1-4; the D is unclear. V lost 5 bases to trimming and J lost 8 bases, with 9 bases between them. The CDR3 has 12 amino acids. The germline CDR1 and CDR2 sequences are SEHNR and FQNEAQ (reference sequence). The CDR3 DNA reads as TGTGCCAGCAGCCCCGAGGACGAAAAACTGTTTTTT. Its protein product is CASSPEDEKLFF.

V gene TRBV7-9 combines with J gene TRBJ1-1; D remains ambiguous. The CDR3 loop spans 13 amino acids. V was pared by 5 bases and J by 1 base, with 8 bases between. Germline loops: CDR1 SEHNR, CDR2 FQNEAQ (reference sequence). As DNA, the CDR3 is TGTGCCAGCAGCATCACGGGGAACACTGAAGCTTTCTTT. It yields the protein CASSITGNTEAFF.

This clonotype was counted at least ten times. This chain connects TRBV14 to TRBJ2-3; maybe TRBD1 (5 bases). Germline V CDR1 and CDR2: SGHDN, FVKESK. Trimming removed 1 base at V and 3 bases at J, with 14 bases between. CDR3 length equals 16 residues. CDR3 sequence (DNA): TGTGCCAGCAGCCAAGGGGCAGGGTACGGGACAGATACGCAGTATTTT. Translation: CASSQGAGYGTDTQYF.

This clonotype has only a few counts. This chain connects TRBV12-3 or TRBV12-4 to TRBJ1-2; D unclear. V gave up 4 bases and J gave up 2 bases, with 14 bases separating them. The CDR3 consists of 15 residues. CDR3 region: CASSSPRGGNYGYTF. The CDR3, as DNA: TGTGCCAGCAGTTCACCCCGAGGTGGCAACTATGGCTACACCTTC.

The chain recombines TRBV6-6 with TRBJ2-6, with a weak D call TRBD2 (6 bases). V dropped 2 bases and J dropped 12 bases, with 14 bases sitting between them. Germline-derived CDR1 and CDR2 are MNHNY and SVGAGI (reference sequence). The CDR3 extends over 14 amino acids. The CDR3 region is CASSYLGTFAVLTF. DNA for the CDR3: TGTGCCAGCAGTTACCTAGGGACTTTCGCCGTCCTGACTTTC.

This clonotype has only a few counts. The chain couples TRBV6-2 or TRBV6-3 to TRBJ1-5, with a weak D call TRBD1 (5 bases). CDR3 length: 15 residues. Germline CDR1 reads MNHEY; CDR2 reads SVGEGT. Trimming cost V 4 bases and J 0 bases, with 10 bases left between them. The CDR3 spells CASSSPDISNQPQHF. CDR3 DNA sequence: TGTGCCAGCAGTTCCCCGGACATTAGCAATCAGCCCCAGCATTTT.

CDR3: CSAREPPRRTSTDTQYF. As DNA, the CDR3 is TGCAGTGCTAGAGAGCCACCCCGGAGAACTAGCACAGATACGCAGTATTTT. The chain couples TRBV20-1 to TRBJ2-3; D is undetermined. V lost 0 bases and J lost 0, with 16 bases in between. This CDR3 is 17 amino acids long. Germline V gene lookup returns CDR1 DFQATT and CDR2 SNEGSKA (reference sequence).

J is TRBJ1-1 and V is TRBV11-2, with 8 positions matching TRBD1. This CDR3 comprises 16 residues. Germline trimming cut 5 bases from V and 5 bases from J; bases unmatched to any gene: 13. Germline V CDR1 and CDR2: SGHAT, FQNNGV. CDR3 protein: CASSTDRANLQTEAFF. The DNA for the CDR3 is TGTGCCAGCAGCACGGACAGGGCAAATTTACAGACTGAAGCTTTCTTT.

V and J are TRBV11-1 and TRBJ2-2; the D is unclear. V lost 0 bases and J 1 base, leaving 6 bases between the germline ends. Germline V gives CDR1 SGHAT, CDR2 FQDESV (reference sequence). CDR3 length equals 15 residues. The CDR3 region is CASSLAPMNTGELFF. CDR3 DNA sequence: TGTGCCAGCAGCTTAGCCCCTATGAACACCGGGGAGCTGTTTTTT.

The chain is built from TRBV6-2 or TRBV6-3 and TRBJ1-2, with TRBD1 as a possible D gene (6 bases). Trimming cost V 4 bases and J 8 bases, with 23 bases left between them. Germline CDR1 and CDR2: MNHEY and SVGEGT. The CDR3 extends over 16 amino acids. CDR3 bases: TGTGCCAGCAGTTCCACGCGGGGGCAGGTCAGGGACGGCTACACCTTC. It codes for CASSSTRGQVRDGYTF.

The rearrangement uses TRBV12-3 or TRBV12-4 and TRBJ2-3, with 8 bases identical to TRBD2. The J segment lost 5 bases and the V segment lost 6 bases, leaving 7 bases of the junction unmatched. CDR3 length equals 14 residues. The CDR3 region is CASRFRAGEDTQYF. CDR3 in DNA: TGTGCCAGCAGGTTCAGAGCGGGAGAAGATACGCAGTATTTT.

This clonotype showed up just once. The chain is built from TRBV29-1 and TRBJ1-5; 9 nucleotides agree with TRBD1. The length of the CDR3 is 14 residues. V dropped 7 bases and J dropped 6; count of bases not matched to a gene: 10. Per germline, CDR1 SQVTM and CDR2 ANQGSEA. This CDR3 reads CSAGGQGPGQPQHF. DNA for the CDR3: TGCAGCGCCGGGGGACAGGGACCGGGTCAGCCCCAGCATTTT. Combining the CDR3 with reference TRBV29-1 and TRBJ1-5 gives the whole variable domain SAVISQKPSRDICQRGTSLTIQCQVDSQVTMMFWYRQQPGQSLTLIATANQGSEATYESGFVIDKFPISRPNLTFSTLTVSNMSPEDSSIYLCSAGGQGPGQPQHFGDGTRLSIL.

The V gene is TRBV25-1, the J gene TRBJ2-3; 7 bases line up with TRBD1. The CDR3 has 14 residues. V shed 8 bases, J shed 1 base, and the junction held 6 bases outside the gene matches. Germline lookup yields CDR1 MGHDK and CDR2 SYGVNS. In DNA, the CDR3 is TGTGCCAGCGAAGGACAGGCTGGCACAGATACGCAGTATTTT. Residues: CASEGQAGTDTQYF.

The rearrangement uses TRBV18 and TRBJ2-3; D is unclear. Germline loops: CDR1 KGHSH, CDR2 LQKENI. The CDR3 totals 16 residues. Trimming took off 3 bases at V and 0 bases at J, with 13 bases between the two ends. CDR3 amino acids: CASSPFSSISTDTQYF. CDR3 in DNA: TGTGCCAGCTCACCTTTCTCGAGCATTAGCACAGATACGCAGTATTTT.

This clonotype was seen many times. The chain uses TRBV7-2 and TRBJ2-3; possibly TRBD2 for D (6 bases). The CDR3 length is 16 residues. Germline values: CDR1 SGHTA, CDR2 FQGNSA. The V and J ends lost 5 bases and 5 bases respectively, with 20 bases between them. In nucleotides, the CDR3 is TGTGCCAGCAGCCCCCAGCGGCGGGGTGGGGGAGATACGCAGTATTTT. Translated: CASSPQRRGGGDTQYF. The whole variable domain, remainder taken from reference TRBV7-2 and TRBJ2-3, is GAGVSQSPSNKVTEKGKDVELRCDPISGHTALYWYRQSLGQGLEFLIYFQGNSAPDKSGLPSDRFSAERTGGSVSTLTIQRTQQEDSAVYLCASSPQRRGGGDTQYFGPGTRLTVL.

The rearrangement links TRBV30 to TRBJ1-1, with 7 bases that match TRBD1. CDR3 length: 12 amino acids. Germline V CDR1 and CDR2: GTSNPN, SVGIG (reference sequence). Here the CDR3 DNA reads TGTGCACAAGGACAGGTTTCGACTGAAGCTTTCTTT. This encodes CAQGQVSTEAFF.

In this sample, this clonotype turned up a few times. The chain is built from TRBV6-5 and TRBJ2-7; 7 nucleotides align to TRBD2. CDR3 length: 14 residues. Germline-derived CDR1 and CDR2 are MNHEY and SVGAGI. J gave up 3 bases and V 2 bases, and 4 bases lay outside the gene matches. As DNA, the CDR3 is TGTGCCAGCAGTTACGCCCCGGGGGGCTACGAGCAGTACGTC. Translation: CASSYAPGGYEQYV.

This clonotype was counted many times. The chain employs TRBV5-1 and TRBJ2-1; D is uncertain. Deletions cut 0 bases from V and 0 bases from J, with 4 bases between. The CDR3 has 14 residues. Germline assignment: CDR1 SGHRS and CDR2 YFSETQ. CDR3 bases: TGCGCCAGCAGCTTGGTAGACTCCTACAATGAGCAGTTCTTC. Protein product: CASSLVDSYNEQFF. Full variable domain (remainder filled in from reference TRBV5-1 and TRBJ2-1): KAGVTQTPRYLIKTRGQQVTLSCSPISGHRSVSWYQQTPGQGLQFLFEYFSETQRNKGNFPGRFSGRQFSNSRSEMNVSTLELGDSALYLCASSLVDSYNEQFFGPGTRLTVL.

This clonotype was detected a few times. This chain links TRBV5-1 with TRBJ1-2; D is possibly TRBD1 (6 bases). Germline lookup yields CDR1 SGHRS and CDR2 YFSETQ. The CDR3 spans 14 residues. V was pared by 5 bases and J by 4 bases, with 15 bases between. CDR3 coding DNA: TGCGCCAGCAGACCAGGGGAGGTAGGCTATGGCTACACCTTC. Protein: CASRPGEVGYGYTF.

This clonotype was detected only a few times. The chain links TRBV6-6 to TRBJ2-4, with TRBD1 identical over 9 bases. V dropped 6 bases and J dropped 1; count of bases not matched to a gene: 10. The CDR3 contains 17 residues. The germline V gene has CDR1 MNHNY and CDR2 SVGAGI (reference sequence). The chain's CDR3 is CASSQDDRGIAKNIQYF. The CDR3 coding sequence is TGTGCCAGCAGCCAAGATGACAGGGGGATTGCCAAAAACATTCAGTACTTC.